This passage covers 15 T cell receptor beta chains from one sample sequenced in a study of Graves' ophthalmopathy and Graves' hyperthyroidism (dated by TCRdb to 2017 to 2018). Sequencing used an Illumina HiSeq 2000. TCR beta CDR3 regions were amplified from RNA transcripts for repertoire sequencing. The first round was an RT-PCR using HTBI primers with the Qiagen OneStep RT-PCR kit, and this first round was followed by a second-round multiplex PCR, then size selection and purification. Clones were called with MiXCR by TCRdb after fastp trimmed the public reads at Q25, and only in-frame beta chains were retained. Each record represents a unique CDR3 protein, reported with the most common genes and DNA among its rows. The sample records around 1.1 million distinct CDR3 sequences, 35% to 40% of which are singletons. The ten largest clones add up to around 10% of the sample. Input material: peripheral blood or thyroid tissue (not recorded which). These receptors were collected from an adult man with Graves' hyperthyroidism.

The V and J genes are TRBV20-1 and TRBJ2-5, with a tentative D call TRBD1 (5 bases). This CDR3 has 15 amino acids. V was clipped by 0 bases and J by 4 bases, with 15 bases between them. CDR1 is DFQATT and CDR2 is SNEGSKA in the germline V gene (reference sequence). The CDR3 DNA follows: TGCAGTGCTAGAGACCGGCGCTCGCAGGGAGAGACCCAGTACTTC. Protein: CSARDRRSQGETQYF.

The gene calls are TRBV11-2 and TRBJ1-2; D might be TRBD1 (6 bases). With 7 bases removed from V and 13 bases from J, the gap between germline ends came to 19 bases. Germline V gene data show CDR1 as SGHAT and CDR2 as FQNNGV. The CDR3 is 12 amino acids. In DNA, the CDR3 is TGTGCCAGCAAAGGAACCTCCAGGGGAGGCACCTTC. Its protein is CASKGTSRGGTF.

This clonotype was found many times. This chain uses TRBV2 with TRBJ1-5, with 8 bases that match TRBD1. V was pared by 3 bases and J by 2 bases, with 0 bases of the junction left unmatched. Germline V gene data show CDR1 as SNHLY and CDR2 as FYNNEI. The CDR3 is made up of 14 amino acids. In nucleotides, the CDR3 is TGTGCCAGCAGTGAGACAGGGGGCAATCAGCCCCAGCATTTT. It translates to CASSETGGNQPQHF.

This chain links TRBV7-2 with TRBJ2-7; TRBD2 might be the D (6 bases). The CDR3 length is 16 residues. The V gene's germline CDR1 is SGHTA and CDR2 FQGNSA. The V end lost 6 bases, the J end lost 6 bases, and 24 bases lay between the germline ends. In DNA form, the CDR3 reads TGTGCCAGCAGTTACCGGGGGTTTCCGGTCGGACCCGAGCAGTACTTC. Its translation: CASSYRGFPVGPEQYF.

The V call is TRBV19, the J call TRBJ1-4, with D tentatively TRBD1 (6 bases). This CDR3 spans 17 amino acids. Per the germline V gene, CDR1 is LNHDA and CDR2 is SQIVND (reference sequence). The V end lost 3 bases, the J end lost 8 bases, and 22 bases lay between the germline ends. The DNA of the CDR3 is TGTGCCAGTAGTATTGACTCCGGACAGCCCTATACAGAAAAACTGTTTTTT. This sequence encodes CASSIDSGQPYTEKLFF. Complete variable domain (other parts from reference TRBV19 and TRBJ1-4): DGGITQSPKYLFRKEGQNVTLSCEQNLNHDAMYWYRQDPGQGLRLIYYSQIVNDFQKGDIAEGYSVSREKKESFPLTVTSAQKNPTAFYLCASSIDSGQPYTEKLFFGSGTQLSVL.

This clonotype was observed at least ten times. The chain carries TRBV11-2 and TRBJ2-7; D gene unclear. Trimming pared 5 bases from V and 4 bases from J, leaving 15 bases between. Germline values: CDR1 SGHAT, CDR2 FQNNGV. The CDR3 extends over 14 amino acids. DNA of the CDR3: TGTGCCAGCAGCCCCGAGTCCAAGCCGTACGAGCAGTACTTC. It codes for CASSPESKPYEQYF.

The genes are TRBV25-1 and TRBJ1-2; the D is unclear. The V end was cut by 4 bases, the J end by 0 bases, with 15 bases between. The CDR3 covers 16 residues. Germline lookup yields CDR1 MGHDK and CDR2 SYGVNS. CDR3: CASSAPTRISNYGYTF. As DNA, the CDR3 is TGTGCCAGCAGTGCCCCGACACGAATCTCTAACTATGGCTACACCTTC.

The chain employs TRBV2 and TRBJ1-2, with a possible D match to TRBD1 (6 bases). This CDR3 has 15 amino acids. Germline V lookup: CDR1 SNHLY, CDR2 FYNNEI. The V gene lost 7 bases and the J gene lost 3 bases, with 18 bases spanning the gap. CDR3 residues: CASTARGGLDYGYTF. CDR3 nucleotide sequence: TGTGCCAGCACGGCTCGCGGGGGCTTGGACTATGGCTACACCTTC. The full variable domain, in which reference TRBV2 and TRBJ1-2 provide the parts outside the CDR3, is EPEVTQTPSHQVTQMGQEVILRCVPISNHLYFYWYRQILGQKVEFLVSFYNNEISEKSEIFDDQFSVERPDGSNFTLKIRSTKLEDSAMYFCASTARGGLDYGYTFGSGTRLTVV.

This clonotype was detected ten times or more. V gene TRBV10-3 combines with J gene TRBJ1-6; tentative D call: TRBD1 (5 bases). The V end was cut by 7 bases, the J end by 4 bases, with 8 bases between. Germline values: CDR1 ENHRY, CDR2 SYGVKD. This CDR3 is 13 amino acids long. The CDR3 reads CAINAGYNSPLHF. For the CDR3, the DNA is TGTGCCATCAATGCAGGGTATAATTCACCCCTCCACTTT.

This clonotype was observed at least ten times. The chain joins TRBV29-1 to TRBJ1-5; D is perhaps TRBD1 (6 bases). Germline CDR1 SQVTM, CDR2 ANQGSEA. The CDR3 is 14 amino acids. With 6 bases removed from V and 2 bases from J, the gap between germline ends came to 14 bases. The CDR3 spells CSVRTDSGNQPQHF. The CDR3 nucleotides are TGCAGCGTACGGACAGACTCGGGCAATCAGCCCCAGCATTTT.

This clonotype was counted many times. The rearrangement uses TRBV20-1 and TRBJ2-7; no clear D gene. The CDR3 is 12 residues long. Trimming took off 4 bases at V and 2 bases at J, with 9 bases between the two ends. CDR1 is DFQATT, CDR2 SNEGSKA, per germline (reference sequence). The CDR3 DNA reads TGCAGTGCTATCGAACAGCCCTACGAGCAGTACTTC. Its translation is CSAIEQPYEQYF.

J is TRBJ1-2 and V is TRBV7-9; D is perhaps TRBD1 (6 bases). Trimming stripped 5 bases from V and 5 bases from J, with 18 bases between. The CDR3 has 15 residues. Germline V gene lookup returns CDR1 SEHNR and CDR2 FQNEAQ (reference sequence). As DNA, the CDR3 is TGTGCCAGCAGCCCGATTGGAGGGGGGTTTTATGGCTACACCTTC. Its translation: CASSPIGGGFYGYTF. The full variable domain, with the rest looked up from reference TRBV7-9 and TRBJ1-2, is DTGVSQNPRHKITKRGQNVTFRCDPISEHNRLYWYRQTLGQGPEFLTYFQNEAQLEKSRLLSDRFSAERPKGSFSTLEIQRTEQGDSAMYLCASSPIGGGFYGYTFGSGTRLTVV.

Many counts were recorded for this clonotype. J is TRBJ1-5 and V is TRBV20-1; D is perhaps TRBD1 (5 bases). Trimming stripped 2 bases from V and 3 bases from J, with 14 bases between. The CDR3 is 15 amino acids. The germline CDR1 and CDR2 sequences are DFQATT and SNEGSKA (reference sequence). The CDR3 loop reads CSARHSGRANQPQHF. CDR3 nucleotide sequence: TGCAGTGCTAGACATTCAGGGAGGGCCAATCAGCCCCAGCATTTT.

This clonotype was observed at least ten times. This chain links TRBV7-9 with TRBJ1-5, with 9 bases aligning to TRBD1. Trimming at V came to 5 bases and at J to 4 bases, leaving 9 bases not matched to a gene. Germline loops: CDR1 SEHNR, CDR2 FQNEAQ (reference sequence). The CDR3 length is 16 residues. CDR3 amino acids: CASSRTGDLGNQPQHF. CDR3 nucleotide sequence: TGTGCCAGCAGCCGGACAGGGGACCTAGGAAATCAGCCCCAGCATTTT.

V usage is TRBV2 and J usage is TRBJ2-2, with D unclear. V lost 2 bases and J lost 1, with 5 bases in between. CDR3 length equals 14 residues. Germline assignment: CDR1 SNHLY and CDR2 FYNNEI. CDR3 in amino acids: CASSEKRNTGELFF. The CDR3 DNA reads TGTGCCAGCAGTGAAAAAAGGAACACCGGGGAGCTGTTTTTT.